The 13 T cell receptor beta chains below come from one sample, sequenced in a study of CD8 T cells in Susac syndrome. Reverse transcription of about 0.5 to 1 ug RNA used random hexamers. TCRdb re-analysed the immunoSEQ multiplex PCR reads in MiXCR, keeping a single row per CDR3 protein. The sample shows 150,000 to 200,000 distinct CDR3 sequences, over 75% of them seen only once. The specimen was CD4+ T cells from PBMCs. The receptors originated from a human donor with Susac syndrome.

The genes are TRBV5-6 and TRBJ2-1; 11 bases fit TRBD2. This CDR3 has 14 residues. V lost 5 bases and J lost 4; bases outside the gene matches: 2. In germline, CDR1 is SGHDT, CDR2 YYEEEE. The CDR3 loop reads CASSRLAGYNEQFF. The CDR3 bases are TGTGCCAGCAGTCGACTAGCGGGATACAATGAGCAGTTCTTC.

The chain couples TRBV5-4 to TRBJ2-5, with 8 bases identical to TRBD2. The CDR3 spans 16 residues. V shed 1 base, J shed 9 bases, and the junction held 14 bases outside the gene matches. Germline V lookup: CDR1 SGHNT, CDR2 YYREEE (reference sequence). The chain's CDR3 is CASSLWGGSSGSPQYF. CDR3 coding DNA: TGTGCCAGCAGCTTGTGGGGGGGGTCAAGCGGGAGTCCCCAGTACTTC.

The CDR3 is CASSPPGLAGSYEQYF. The CDR3 DNA follows: TGTGCCAGTAGTCCGCCGGGACTAGCGGGAAGCTACGAGCAGTACTTC. The chain couples TRBV19 to TRBJ2-7; 13 bases fit TRBD2. Germline V gene lookup returns CDR1 LNHDA and CDR2 SQIVND (reference sequence). The CDR3 is 16 residues long. With V trimmed by 5 bases and J by 3 bases, 7 bases remained unmatched.

The chain carries TRBV27 and TRBJ1-1; weak D call: TRBD1 (6 bases). CDR1 and CDR2 from the germline V gene are MNHEY and SMNVEV (reference sequence). The CDR3 has 13 amino acids. V lost 2 bases, J lost 7 bases, and 11 bases lay in between. CDR3 protein: CASSLNRENEAFF. In nucleotides, the CDR3 is TGTGCCAGCAGTTTAAACAGGGAGAATGAAGCTTTCTTT.

The CDR3 DNA reads TGCAGTGCTTCGGGACAACCAAGTACAGCGAACACCGGGGAGCTGTTTTTT. Translating it yields CSASGQPSTANTGELFF. The chain carries TRBV20-1 and TRBJ2-2; possibly TRBD1 for D (6 bases). Germline CDR1 reads DFQATT; CDR2 reads SNEGSKA (reference sequence). Trimming left V 5 bases short and J 0 bases short, with 19 bases between. CDR3 length: 17 amino acids.

The chain couples TRBV19 to TRBJ2-2; possibly TRBD1 for D (5 bases). Germline V gene data show CDR1 as LNHDA and CDR2 as SQIVND (reference sequence). The CDR3 extends over 19 amino acids. V lost 7 bases and J 3 bases, leaving 27 bases between the germline ends. The chain's CDR3 is CASTIYLSLQTAYTGELFF. The CDR3 region has the DNA TGTGCCAGTACCATATACCTGAGCTTACAGACAGCTTACACCGGGGAGCTGTTTTTT.

V usage is TRBV20-1 and J usage is TRBJ2-2, with TRBD1 matching 8 bases. The CDR3 consists of 16 residues. Germline CDR1 reads DFQATT; CDR2 reads SNEGSKA (reference sequence). Trimming took 5 bases from V and 4 from J; bases not matched to a gene: 12. CDR3 coding DNA: TGCAGTGCTCGAGGACAGGACAGGGATGTCACCGGGGAGCTGTTTTTT. Its translation: CSARGQDRDVTGELFF.

Here the CDR3 reads CASTQTRGTEAFF. The DNA for the CDR3 is TGTGCCAGCACCCAAACCCGGGGCACTGAAGCTTTCTTT. The J gene is TRBJ1-1, the V gene TRBV7-3; D not resolved. This CDR3 contains 13 residues. The V gene's germline CDR1 is SGHTA and CDR2 FQGTGA. Trimming took 7 bases from V and 4 from J, leaving 13 bases between them. Complete variable domain (other parts from reference TRBV7-3 and TRBJ1-1): GAGVSQTPSNKVTEKGKYVELRCDPISGHTALYWYRQSLGQGPEFLIYFQGTGAADDSGLPNDRFFAVRPEGSVSTLKIQRTERGDSAVYLCASTQTRGTEAFFGQGTRLTVV.

This rearrangement joins TRBV3-1 to TRBJ2-1; perhaps TRBD1 as D (5 bases). CDR1 LGHDT and CDR2 YNNKEL come from the germline V gene (reference sequence). Deletions cut 6 bases from V and 6 bases from J, with 15 bases between. This CDR3 has 14 amino acids. The CDR3 region is CASRVGAAPNEQFF. In DNA form, the CDR3 reads TGTGCCAGCAGGGTTGGGGCAGCTCCCAATGAGCAGTTCTTC.

The chain uses TRBV30 and TRBJ1-1; 9 nucleotides line up with TRBD1. Germline values: CDR1 GTSNPN, CDR2 SVGIG (reference sequence). This CDR3 spans 13 amino acids. V dropped 5 bases and J dropped 1; count of bases not matched to a gene: 2. The DNA for the CDR3 is TGTGCCTGGGCGGGACAGGGGAACACTGAAGCTTTCTTT. Its protein product is CAWAGQGNTEAFF.

The rearrangement links TRBV12-3 or TRBV12-4 to TRBJ1-1; tentatively, D is TRBD1 (5 bases). V was trimmed by 6 bases and J by 7 bases, leaving 15 bases between them. This CDR3 has 13 residues. Here the CDR3 DNA reads TGTGCCAGCAGCACATACGAACAGGTTGAAGCTTTCTTT. It yields the protein CASSTYEQVEAFF.

CDR3 sequence reads: CSARDSRYGYTF. CDR3 sequence (DNA): TGCAGTGCTAGGGACAGCCGCTATGGCTACACCTTC. The chain couples TRBV20-1 to TRBJ1-2; tentatively, D is TRBD1 (6 bases). V was pared by 3 bases and J by 4 bases, with 9 bases between. The CDR3 sequence is 12 residues long. The germline gives CDR1 DFQATT, CDR2 SNEGSKA (reference sequence).

The CDR3 bases are TGTGCCAGCAGTTTAATTATCCAGGCCCCTGGGGCCAACGTCCTGACTTTC. The encoded protein is CASSLIIQAPGANVLTF. The chain couples TRBV12-3 or TRBV12-4 to TRBJ2-6; D is ambiguous. The CDR3 contains 17 residues. V was pared by 2 bases and J by 2 bases, with 13 bases between.